One and the same sample provided the 19 T cell receptor beta chains below, sequenced in a study of blood T cells in healthy people across ages. A second 7 to 11 cycle PCR used barcoded and J-beta primers. TCRdb itself ran the 5' RACE reads through MiXCR, one entry per CDR3 protein. The sample holds 1.5 million to 1.8 million distinct CDR3 sequences, 40% to 45% seen once. Sequences were obtained from blood. Receptors originate from a woman aged 18-29 years in good health.

The CDR3 region is CASSYSRGAVSYEQYF. The CDR3 bases are TGTGCCAGCAGTTACTCCCGGGGGGCAGTCTCCTACGAGCAGTACTTC. The chain recombines TRBV6-5 with TRBJ2-7; perhaps TRBD2 as D (7 bases). CDR1 and CDR2 (germline): MNHEY, SVGAGI. This CDR3 spans 16 amino acids. Trimming removed 0 bases from V and 0 bases from J, with 12 bases in between.

This clonotype has more than one count but fewer than ten. This chain uses TRBV5-5 with TRBJ2-1; D might be TRBD2 (5 bases). The better agreement between TRBJ2-7 and the DNA end casts doubt on the J call. Germline-derived CDR1 and CDR2 are SGHKS and YYEKEE (reference sequence). The CDR3 contains 14 residues. The CDR3 DNA sequence: TGTGCCAGCAGCGACCCGGGAAACTACAATGAGCAGTACTTC. This gives the protein CASSDPGNYNEQYF.

This clonotype was observed a handful of times. The V gene is TRBV2, the J gene TRBJ1-4; unclear D gene. Trimming removed 5 bases at V and 5 bases at J, with 12 bases between. The CDR3 totals 14 residues. Germline CDR1 SNHLY, CDR2 FYNNEI. CDR3 nucleotide sequence: TGTGCCAGCAGTCAAGTCAGTTTCAATGAAAAACTGTTTTTT. This sequence encodes CASSQVSFNEKLFF. The full variable domain, completed using reference TRBV2 and TRBJ1-4, is EPEVTQTPSHQVTQMGQEVILRCVPISNHLYFYWYRQILGQKVEFLVSFYNNEISEKSEIFDDQFSVERPDGSNFTLKIRSTKLEDSAMYFCASSQVSFNEKLFFGSGTQLSVL.

This chain connects TRBV7-9 to TRBJ1-4, with D unresolved. CDR1 is SEHNR and CDR2 is FQNEAQ in the germline V gene (reference sequence). The CDR3 has 14 amino acids. The germline V and J ends were trimmed by 2 bases and 6 bases, with 10 bases remaining between them. The CDR3 DNA follows: TGTGCCAGCAGCTTATTAGTCCAGGATGAAAAACTGTTTTTT. It codes for CASSLLVQDEKLFF.

This clonotype was found a few times. V and J are TRBV4-1 and TRBJ1-5; D gene unclear. CDR3 length: 14 amino acids. Germline CDR1 MGHRA, CDR2 YSYEKL. The germline V and J ends were trimmed by 4 bases and 0 bases, with 7 bases remaining between them. The CDR3 DNA follows: TGCGCCAGCAGCCTCATAGATAGCAATCAGCCCCAGCATTTT. Translation: CASSLIDSNQPQHF.

At least ten counts were recorded for this clonotype. The chain couples TRBV7-9 to TRBJ2-1; 8 nucleotides match TRBD2. Germline assignment: CDR1 SEHNR and CDR2 FQNEAQ (reference sequence). CDR3 size: 15 residues. V was pared by 2 bases and J by 4 bases, with 4 bases of the junction left unmatched. CDR3 sequence reads: CASSLTSGIYNEQFF. The CDR3 DNA sequence: TGTGCCAGCAGCTTAACTAGCGGCATATACAATGAGCAGTTCTTC.

CDR3 DNA sequence: TGTGCCAGCAGCGTTGGGGACCGGGAGGGCGATTTGGATACGCAGTATTTT. Amino acids: CASSVGDREGDLDTQYF. V and J are TRBV9 and TRBJ2-3; 8 nucleotides align to TRBD2. V shed 2 bases and J 6 bases; nucleotides not matched to a gene: 14. In germline, CDR1 is SGDLS, CDR2 YYNGEE. The length of the CDR3 is 17 residues.

The V and J genes are TRBV2 and TRBJ2-1, with D possibly TRBD1 on 8 matching bases. Trimming left V 4 bases short and J 10 bases short, with 17 bases between. The germline V gene encodes CDR1 SNHLY and CDR2 FYNNEI. The CDR3 runs 14 residues. CDR3 sequence reads: CASSVQGGYYEQFF. The CDR3 nucleotides read TGTGCCAGCAGTGTACAGGGGGGGTACTACGAGCAGTTCTTC.

Details on this clonotype: The junction differs from germline at one of its ends, possibly a read error. V usage is TRBV7-2 and J usage is TRBJ2-7; D remains unclear. This CDR3 has 13 residues. Germline CDR1 and CDR2: SGHTA and FQGNSA. This chain's CDR3 is CARSLSGSYEQYF. The CDR3 DNA sequence: TGTGCCCGCAGCTTATCCGGGTCCTACGAGCAGTACTTC.

The J gene is TRBJ2-2, the V gene TRBV27, with D possibly matching TRBD1 (5 bases). The CDR3 is 15 amino acids. V was pared by 5 bases and J by 6 bases, with 16 bases between. The germline V gene encodes CDR1 MNHEY and CDR2 SMNVEV (reference sequence). The CDR3, as DNA: TGTGCCAGCAGTCGAGGCAGGGTGGTCGCCGGGGAGCTGTTTTTT. It encodes CASSRGRVVAGELFF.

This clonotype was seen at least ten times. J is TRBJ2-1 and V is TRBV7-2; no definite D call. Trimming took 2 bases from V and 4 from J, leaving 6 bases between them. The CDR3 sequence is 13 residues long. Germline CDR1 and CDR2: SGHTA and FQGNSA. The CDR3 DNA reads TGTGCCAGCAGCTTAAACGAATACAATGAGCAGTTCTTC. This translates into CASSLNEYNEQFF. Variable domain in full (rest from reference TRBV7-2 and TRBJ2-1): GAGVSQSPSNKVTEKGKDVELRCDPISGHTALYWYRQSLGQGLEFLIYFQGNSAPDKSGLPSDRFSAERTGGSVSTLTIQRTQQEDSAVYLCASSLNEYNEQFFGPGTRLTVL.

The chain uses TRBV18 and TRBJ2-1, with a weak D call TRBD2 (5 bases). The germline V gene has CDR1 KGHSH and CDR2 LQKENI. Between the trimmed V and J ends, which lost 0 bases and 2 bases, there was a span of 5 bases. The CDR3 loop spans 14 amino acids. The DNA for the CDR3 is TGTGCCAGCTCACCACCGGAGGCCTACAATGAGCAGTTCTTC. It yields the protein CASSPPEAYNEQFF.

The chain links TRBV18 to TRBJ2-4; 8 bases match TRBD1. V shed 2 bases, J shed 13 bases, and the junction held 13 bases outside the gene matches. The length of the CDR3 is 15 residues. In germline, CDR1 is KGHSH, CDR2 LQKENI. The DNA for the CDR3 is TGTGCCAGCTCACCAGCGGTGACAGGGGACGGGGAGCAGTACTTC. Encoded protein: CASSPAVTGDGEQYF.

A word on this clonotype: This could be a read error, since a much larger clone is one nucleotide away. The chain recombines TRBV10-3 with TRBJ2-7; the D is unclear. TRBJ2-5 explains the end of the DNA better; the J call may be wrong. Germline lookup yields CDR1 ENHRY and CDR2 SYGVKD. The CDR3 covers 13 residues. The CDR3 spells CAISGTDEETQYF. CDR3 DNA: TGTGCCATCAGTGGGACGGATGAAGAGACCCAGTACTTC.

This clonotype has only one observation. This CDR3 reads CASSKTSGYNEQFF. DNA of the CDR3: TGTGCCAGCAGCAAAACTAGCGGGTACAATGAGCAGTTCTTC. The chain couples TRBV16 to TRBJ2-1; the match to TRBD2 covers 9 bases. The trim removed 5 bases at V and 4 bases at J, leaving 3 bases unmatched. The germline gives CDR1 KGHSY, CDR2 FQNENV. This CDR3 has 14 residues.

The chain combines TRBV24-1 with TRBJ2-3; 10 nucleotides align to TRBD1. V lost 6 bases, J lost 7 bases, and 9 bases stayed unmatched. CDR1 and CDR2 from the germline V gene are KGHDR and SFDVKD. The CDR3 consists of 15 residues. CDR3 DNA: TGTGCCACCAGTCCGACGCGACAGGGGGCACATACGCAGTATTTT. Its translation: CATSPTRQGAHTQYF.

This clonotype was picked up a small number of times. This sequence joins TRBV6-5 and TRBJ2-3; D ambiguous. V lost 5 bases and J 6 bases, leaving 12 bases between the germline ends. The germline gives CDR1 MNHEY, CDR2 SVGAGI. The CDR3 runs 13 residues. The CDR3 coding sequence is TGTGCCAGCAGTGTCAACTTGTGGGATACGCAGTATTTT. The encoded protein is CASSVNLWDTQYF.

This clonotype was seen a few times. The chain combines TRBV27 with TRBJ2-1; TRBD1 aligns across 11 bases. Losses at the gene ends were 6 bases for V and 4 bases for J; bases not matched to a gene: 5. Germline V lookup: CDR1 MNHEY, CDR2 SMNVEV (reference sequence). There are 15 residues in the CDR3. The DNA for the CDR3 is TGTGCCAGCAGAGGAGGACAGGGGGCTTACAATGAGCAGTTCTTC. This sequence encodes CASRGGQGAYNEQFF.

The CDR3 loop reads CASSQGSGTTYNEQYF. The CDR3 DNA reads as TGCGCCAGCAGCCAAGGGTCGGGGACTACCTACAATGAGCAGTACTTC. The chain recombines TRBV4-1 with TRBJ2-1; 7 bases align to TRBD2. The J call may not be correct, given that the DNA end is closer to TRBJ2-7. The CDR3 runs to 16 residues. Germline loops: CDR1 MGHRA, CDR2 YSYEKL.